The 23 T cell receptor beta chains listed next were all sequenced from one sample in a study of T cells of healthy individuals (dated by TCRdb to about 2018). Library preparation was by 5' RACE. Data came from an Illumina MiSeq. TCRdb reran the public reads through fastp at Q25 and MiXCR, keeping productive beta chains. Records with the same CDR3 protein are collapsed into one entry carrying the most frequent genes and DNA. Counted in this sample were more than 85,000 distinct CDR3 sequences; under 20% of them appeared once. The top ten hold 6.2% of the sample. The receptors come from a human donor in good health.

The chain is built from TRBV28 and TRBJ2-2; perhaps TRBD1 as D (5 bases). The length of the CDR3 is 16 residues. Germline CDR1 is MDHEN and CDR2 is SYDVKM. Deletions cut 5 bases from V and 7 bases from J, with 20 bases between. CDR3 residues: CASSPIGPWGFGELFF. The CDR3 DNA is TGTGCCAGCAGTCCAATAGGGCCATGGGGCTTCGGGGAGCTGTTTTTT.

This clonotype was detected many times. CDR3 in amino acids: CASRPGHNEQFF. The CDR3 DNA is TGTGCCAGCCGACCGGGGCACAATGAGCAGTTCTTC. The genes are TRBV11-2 and TRBJ2-1; tentatively, D is TRBD1 or TRBD2 (5 bases each). There are 12 residues in the CDR3. V lost 8 bases to trimming and J lost 5 bases, with 10 bases between them. Germline assignment: CDR1 SGHAT and CDR2 FQNNGV. The full variable domain, its missing parts supplied by reference TRBV11-2 and TRBJ2-1, is EAGVAQSPRYKIIEKRQSVAFWCNPISGHATLYWYQQILGQGPKLLIQFQNNGVVDDSQLPKDRFSAERLKGVDSTLKIQPAKLEDSAVYLCASRPGHNEQFFGPGTRLTVL.

This clonotype occurred a few times. CDR3 residues: CASSSLAGGPVTQYF. CDR3 DNA: TGTGCCAGCAGCTCTCTAGCGGGAGGGCCGGTGACCCAGTACTTC. The chain links TRBV5-4 to TRBJ2-5; 12 nucleotides align to TRBD2. CDR3 length: 15 amino acids. Germline V gene lookup returns CDR1 SGHNT and CDR2 YYREEE (reference sequence). V lost 3 bases, J lost 7 bases, and 7 bases stayed unmatched.

This clonotype was seen more than once but under ten times. This CDR3 is CASSLREYNEQFF. CDR3 bases: TGTGCCAGCAGTCTCAGGGAATACAATGAGCAGTTCTTC. This chain links TRBV6-2 or TRBV6-3 with TRBJ2-1, with D perhaps matching TRBD1 (5 bases). The CDR3 spans 13 residues. Trimming removed 5 bases from V and 4 bases from J, with 9 bases in between. Germline CDR1 and CDR2: MNHEY and SVGEGT.

The chain links TRBV4-1 to TRBJ2-5, with D possibly TRBD1 on 5 matching bases. From germline, CDR1 is MGHRA and CDR2 YSYEKL. V was shortened by 4 bases and J by 1 base, with 19 bases between the two germline ends. The CDR3 is 17 amino acids. This CDR3 reads CASSLSSWGRRQETQYF. DNA for the CDR3: TGCGCCAGCAGCCTAAGCTCGTGGGGCCGACGCCAAGAGACCCAGTACTTC.

In nucleotides, the CDR3 is TGTGCCAGCAGCACGGGACTAGCAGGAAATACGCAGTATTTT. Translating it yields CASSTGLAGNTQYF. V and J are TRBV7-2 and TRBJ2-3; TRBD2 matches 9 bases. CDR3 length: 14 residues. Germline V CDR1 and CDR2: SGHTA, FQGNSA. V trimming: 5 bases; J trimming: 7 bases; junction bases outside the gene matches: 7.

This clonotype has more than one count but fewer than ten. V is TRBV20-1 and J is TRBJ2-7; D unclear. The CDR3 is made up of 10 amino acids. Germline CDR1 DFQATT, CDR2 SNEGSKA (reference sequence). Deletions cut 6 bases from V and 2 bases from J, with 5 bases between. The CDR3 nucleotides are TGCAGTGCCACCACCTACGAGCAGTACTTC. This gives the protein CSATTYEQYF.

The J gene is TRBJ1-6, the V gene TRBV27, with a weak D call TRBD1 (5 bases). The germline V gene has CDR1 MNHEY and CDR2 SMNVEV (reference sequence). The CDR3 has 15 residues. Trimming took off 2 bases at V and 9 bases at J, with 14 bases between the two ends. The CDR3 is CASSLAGPLSSPLHF. The CDR3 coding sequence is TGTGCCAGCAGTTTAGCGGGGCCATTGAGTTCACCCCTCCACTTT.

This clonotype was picked up a small number of times. The chain recombines TRBV12-3 or TRBV12-4 with TRBJ2-5; the match to TRBD2 covers 9 bases. V dropped 5 bases and J dropped 5; count of bases not matched to a gene: 12. The CDR3 has 16 residues. The CDR3 is CASSARLAGAGETQYF. The DNA of the CDR3 is TGTGCCAGCAGTGCCCGATTAGCGGGAGCAGGGGAGACCCAGTACTTC.

The CDR3, as DNA: TGCGCCAGCAGCCCCGGGTACGGGGGGAGGAACACTGAAGCTTTCTTT. It is translated as CASSPGYGGRNTEAFF. V and J are TRBV5-1 and TRBJ1-1, with TRBD1 as a possible D gene (5 bases). Trimming removed 4 bases from V and 1 base from J, with 17 bases in between. The V gene's germline CDR1 is SGHRS and CDR2 YFSETQ. The CDR3 length is 16 residues. The full variable domain, rest sourced from reference TRBV5-1 and TRBJ1-1, is KAGVTQTPRYLIKTRGQQVTLSCSPISGHRSVSWYQQTPGQGLQFLFEYFSETQRNKGNFPGRFSGRQFSNSRSEMNVSTLELGDSALYLCASSPGYGGRNTEAFFGQGTRLTVV.

This clonotype was seen many times. J is TRBJ1-5 and V is TRBV19; 10 bases agree with TRBD1. There are 17 residues in the CDR3. The germline CDR1 and CDR2 sequences are LNHDA and SQIVND (reference sequence). The ends lost 5 bases at V and 5 bases at J; junction bases unmatched: 12. The CDR3 nucleotides are TGTGCCAGTAGTGGGTGGACCCGACAGGGGGCATATCAGCCCCAGCATTTT. It yields the protein CASSGWTRQGAYQPQHF. Using reference TRBV19 and TRBJ1-5 for the parts outside the CDR3, the full variable domain is DGGITQSPKYLFRKEGQNVTLSCEQNLNHDAMYWYRQDPGQGLRLIYYSQIVNDFQKGDIAEGYSVSREKKESFPLTVTSAQKNPTAFYLCASSGWTRQGAYQPQHFGDGTRLSIL.

This clonotype was observed a handful of times. This sequence joins TRBV4-3 and TRBJ1-2; no definite D call. V lost 4 bases to trimming and J lost 0 bases, with 15 bases between them. Germline loops: CDR1 LGHNA, CDR2 YSLEER. CDR3 size: 16 residues. The CDR3 DNA follows: TGCGCCAGCAGCCCCCTTGAGGGTCTGGCTAACTATGGCTACACCTTC. It yields the protein CASSPLEGLANYGYTF.

This clonotype was counted ten times or more. This chain uses TRBV28 with TRBJ2-7, with a tentative D call TRBD1 (6 bases). This CDR3 spans 13 amino acids. Germline V gene data show CDR1 as MDHEN and CDR2 as SYDVKM. The V end was cut by 6 bases, the J end by 1 base, with 10 bases between. CDR3: CASRGATSYEQYF. CDR3 in DNA: TGTGCCAGCAGGGGGGCCACGTCCTACGAGCAGTACTTC.

This clonotype was counted ten times or more. This chain joins TRBV5-1 and TRBJ1-1; no definite D call. Germline lookup yields CDR1 SGHRS and CDR2 YFSETQ. The V gene lost 4 bases and the J gene lost 1 base, with 14 bases spanning the gap. The CDR3 is made up of 15 amino acids. The CDR3 bases are TGCGCCAGCAGCGTCCACCTCGGGCCGAACACTGAAGCTTTCTTT. Its translation: CASSVHLGPNTEAFF. The full variable domain, completed using reference TRBV5-1 and TRBJ1-1, is KAGVTQTPRYLIKTRGQQVTLSCSPISGHRSVSWYQQTPGQGLQFLFEYFSETQRNKGNFPGRFSGRQFSNSRSEMNVSTLELGDSALYLCASSVHLGPNTEAFFGQGTRLTVV.

This clonotype has at least ten counts. The genes are TRBV11-3 and TRBJ2-2; TRBD1 might be the D (5 bases). Germline CDR1 reads SGHNT; CDR2 reads YENEEA. The CDR3 is 17 residues long. V lost 4 bases and J 1 base, leaving 16 bases between the germline ends. The CDR3 region is CASSSTTGQGNTGELFF. CDR3 nucleotides: TGTGCCAGCAGCTCCACCACCGGCCAGGGGAACACCGGGGAGCTGTTTTTT.

The V gene is TRBV20-1, the J gene TRBJ2-3; D might be TRBD1 (5 bases). Looked up from germline, CDR1 is DFQATT and CDR2 is SNEGSKA (reference sequence). The V end was cut by 2 bases, the J end by 1 base, with 13 bases between. This CDR3 is 15 amino acids long. The CDR3 reads CSARIPLGGTDTQYF. The CDR3 DNA reads as TGCAGTGCTAGAATTCCTCTAGGGGGCACAGATACGCAGTATTTT.

The rearrangement joins TRBV20-1 to TRBJ1-1; D call uncertain. The germline V gene encodes CDR1 DFQATT and CDR2 SNEGSKA (reference sequence). With 3 bases removed from V and 5 bases from J, the gap between germline ends came to 13 bases. This CDR3 contains 13 residues. CDR3 region: CSASPTWVTEAFF. Here the CDR3 DNA reads TGCAGTGCTAGTCCTACTTGGGTTACTGAAGCTTTCTTT.

In this sample, this clonotype turned up many times. The rearrangement uses TRBV29-1 and TRBJ2-7; no clear D gene. CDR3 length: 13 amino acids. From germline, CDR1 is SQVTM and CDR2 ANQGSEA. Trimming stripped 4 bases from V and 1 base from J, with 11 bases between. Here the CDR3 reads CSVVYLTSYEQYF. CDR3 nucleotides: TGCAGCGTTGTATATCTGACTTCCTACGAGCAGTACTTC.

In its sample, this clonotype was seen a few times. V usage is TRBV12-3 or TRBV12-4 and J usage is TRBJ2-1; D is unresolved. Trimming left V 6 bases short and J 0 bases short, with 9 bases between. The CDR3 has 14 amino acids. CDR3 coding DNA: TGTGCCAGCAGCCCCCTGAGCTCCTACAATGAGCAGTTCTTC. Translation: CASSPLSSYNEQFF.

The V and J genes are TRBV29-1 and TRBJ2-5; D uncertain. Germline V gene lookup returns CDR1 SQVTM and CDR2 ANQGSEA. The CDR3 is 14 residues long. V gave up 0 bases and J gave up 5 bases, with 13 bases separating them. The CDR3 nucleotides are TGCAGCGTTGAAGAGGACCGCGACGGGGAGACCCAGTACTTC. It translates to CSVEEDRDGETQYF.

This chain uses TRBV20-1 with TRBJ2-5, with 13 bases lining up with TRBD2. The ends lost 0 bases at V and 5 bases at J; junction bases unmatched: 6. Germline-derived CDR1 and CDR2 are DFQATT and SNEGSKA (reference sequence). The CDR3 sequence is 16 residues long. The CDR3 is CSARDTTSGRRETQYF. The CDR3 nucleotides are TGCAGTGCTAGAGATACGACTAGCGGGAGGCGGGAGACCCAGTACTTC.

This clonotype was seen only a few times. This rearrangement joins TRBV20-1 to TRBJ2-7, with a weak D call TRBD2 (6 bases). CDR1 and CDR2 (germline): DFQATT, SNEGSKA (reference sequence). Trimming left V 0 bases short and J 4 bases short, with 13 bases between. The CDR3 is 14 amino acids. CDR3 in DNA: TGCAGTGCTAGAGATTCAAGGGACTTGTACGAGCAGTACTTC. It translates to CSARDSRDLYEQYF.

This chain connects TRBV27 to TRBJ1-5; no definite D call. V lost 5 bases to trimming and J lost 2 bases, with 13 bases between them. The CDR3 runs to 15 residues. Germline V gene data show CDR1 as MNHEY and CDR2 as SMNVEV (reference sequence). The CDR3 spells CASSPSRNGNQPQHF. CDR3 bases: TGTGCCAGCAGTCCTTCCCGGAACGGCAATCAGCCCCAGCATTTT.